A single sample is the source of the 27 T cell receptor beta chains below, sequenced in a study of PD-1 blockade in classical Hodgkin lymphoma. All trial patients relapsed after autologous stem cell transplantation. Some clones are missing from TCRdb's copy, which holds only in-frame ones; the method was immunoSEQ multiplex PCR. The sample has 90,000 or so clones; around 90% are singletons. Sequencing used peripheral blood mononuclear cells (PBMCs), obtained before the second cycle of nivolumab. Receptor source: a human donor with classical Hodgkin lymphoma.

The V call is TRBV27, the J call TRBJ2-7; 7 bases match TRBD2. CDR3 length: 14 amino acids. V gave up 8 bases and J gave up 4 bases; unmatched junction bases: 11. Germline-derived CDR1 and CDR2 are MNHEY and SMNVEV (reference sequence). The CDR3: CASRRLGRAYEQYF. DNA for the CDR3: TGTGCCAGCCGACGACTAGGGAGGGCTTACGAGCAGTACTTC.

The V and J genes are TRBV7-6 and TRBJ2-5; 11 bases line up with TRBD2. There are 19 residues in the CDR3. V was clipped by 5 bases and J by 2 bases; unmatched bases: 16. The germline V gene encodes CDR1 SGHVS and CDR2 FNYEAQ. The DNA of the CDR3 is TGTGCCAGCAGCCCATGGCCGTTACAAGGGACTAGCGGTCAAGAGACCCAGTACTTC. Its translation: CASSPWPLQGTSGQETQYF.

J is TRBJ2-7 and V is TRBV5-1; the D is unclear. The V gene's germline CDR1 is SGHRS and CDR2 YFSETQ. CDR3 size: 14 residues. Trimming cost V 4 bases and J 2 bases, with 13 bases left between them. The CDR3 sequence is CASSPYFGAYEQYF. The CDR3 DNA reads TGCGCCAGCAGCCCCTATTTTGGGGCCTACGAGCAGTACTTC. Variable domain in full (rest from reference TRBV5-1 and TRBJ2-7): KAGVTQTPRYLIKTRGQQVTLSCSPISGHRSVSWYQQTPGQGLQFLFEYFSETQRNKGNFPGRFSGRQFSNSRSEMNVSTLELGDSALYLCASSPYFGAYEQYFGPGTRLTVT.

The CDR3 DNA follows: TGTGCCAGCAGCTTGGACGTACTCAACACTGAAGCTTTCTTT. It encodes CASSLDVLNTEAFF. The chain carries TRBV5-4 and TRBJ1-1; no clear D gene. This CDR3 region has 14 residues. Trimming cost V 0 bases and J 2 bases, with 8 bases left between them. In germline, CDR1 is SGHNT, CDR2 YYREEE (reference sequence).

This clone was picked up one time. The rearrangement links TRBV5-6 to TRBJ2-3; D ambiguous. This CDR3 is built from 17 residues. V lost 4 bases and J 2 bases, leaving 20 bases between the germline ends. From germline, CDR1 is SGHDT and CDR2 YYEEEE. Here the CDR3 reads CASSQTVRRTPTDTQYF. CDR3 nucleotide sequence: TGTGCCAGCAGCCAGACGGTGCGGCGGACGCCCACAGATACGCAGTATTTT.

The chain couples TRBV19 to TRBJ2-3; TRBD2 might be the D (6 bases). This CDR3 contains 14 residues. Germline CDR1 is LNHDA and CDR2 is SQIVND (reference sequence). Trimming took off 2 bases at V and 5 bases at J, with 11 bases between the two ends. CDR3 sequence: CASSIPGRGDTQYF. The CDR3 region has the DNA TGTGCCAGTAGTATACCAGGGCGGGGAGATACGCAGTATTTT.

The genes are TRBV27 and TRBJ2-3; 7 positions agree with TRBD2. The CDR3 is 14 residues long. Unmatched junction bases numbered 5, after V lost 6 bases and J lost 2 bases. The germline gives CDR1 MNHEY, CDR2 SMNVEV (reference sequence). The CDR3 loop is CASSLGGSTDTQYF. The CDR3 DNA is TGTGCCAGCAGCTTGGGGGGGTCCACAGATACGCAGTATTTT.

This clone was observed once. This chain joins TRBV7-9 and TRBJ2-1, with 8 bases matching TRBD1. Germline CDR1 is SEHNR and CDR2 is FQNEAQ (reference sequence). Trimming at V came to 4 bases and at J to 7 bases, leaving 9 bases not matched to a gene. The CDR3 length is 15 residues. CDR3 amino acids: CASSSTDRAGNEQFF. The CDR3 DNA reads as TGTGCCAGCAGCTCTACGGACAGGGCAGGGAATGAGCAGTTCTTC.

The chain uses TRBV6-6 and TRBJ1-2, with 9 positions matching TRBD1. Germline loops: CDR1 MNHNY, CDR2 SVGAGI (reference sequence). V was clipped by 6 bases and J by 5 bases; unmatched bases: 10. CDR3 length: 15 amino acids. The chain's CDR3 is CASSQTDRGWYGYTF. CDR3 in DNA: TGTGCCAGCAGCCAAACGGACAGGGGATGGTATGGCTACACCTTC.

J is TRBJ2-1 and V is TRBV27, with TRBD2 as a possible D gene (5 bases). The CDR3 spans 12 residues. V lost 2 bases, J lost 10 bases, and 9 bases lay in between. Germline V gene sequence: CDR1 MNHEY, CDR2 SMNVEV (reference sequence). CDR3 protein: CASSLRGGEQFF. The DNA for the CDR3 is TGTGCCAGCAGTTTACGCGGCGGGGAGCAGTTCTTC.

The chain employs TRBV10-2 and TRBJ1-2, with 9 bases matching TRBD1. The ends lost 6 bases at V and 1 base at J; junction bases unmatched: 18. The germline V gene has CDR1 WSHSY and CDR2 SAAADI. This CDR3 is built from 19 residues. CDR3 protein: CASSQQGTGRIRSNYGYTF. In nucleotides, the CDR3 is TGCGCCAGCAGCCAACAGGGGACAGGGCGGATAAGAAGTAACTATGGCTACACCTTC.

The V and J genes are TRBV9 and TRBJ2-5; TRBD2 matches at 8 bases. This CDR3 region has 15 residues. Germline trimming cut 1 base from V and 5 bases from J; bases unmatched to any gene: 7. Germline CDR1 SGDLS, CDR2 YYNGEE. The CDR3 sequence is CASSVNGRGSETQYF. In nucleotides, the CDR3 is TGTGCCAGCAGCGTAAACGGGAGGGGGTCTGAGACCCAGTACTTC.

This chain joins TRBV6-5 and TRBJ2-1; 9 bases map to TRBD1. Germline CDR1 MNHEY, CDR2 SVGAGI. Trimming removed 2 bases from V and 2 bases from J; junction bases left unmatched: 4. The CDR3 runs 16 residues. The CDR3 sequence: CASSYRDRVPYNEQFF. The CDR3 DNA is TGTGCCAGCAGTTACAGGGACAGGGTCCCCTACAATGAGCAGTTCTTC.

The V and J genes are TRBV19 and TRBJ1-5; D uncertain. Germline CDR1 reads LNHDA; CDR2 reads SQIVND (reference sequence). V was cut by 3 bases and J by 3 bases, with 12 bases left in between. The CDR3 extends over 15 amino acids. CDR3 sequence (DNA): TGTGCCAGTAGTATTTTAGTGGGCCCCAATCAGCCCCAGCATTTT. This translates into CASSILVGPNQPQHF.

CDR3 in amino acids: CASAQLTIGNQPQHF. The CDR3 region has the DNA TGTGCCAGCGCACAACTTACGATAGGCAATCAGCCCCAGCATTTT. The V call is TRBV6-1, the J call TRBJ1-5; D is uncertain. The V gene's germline CDR1 is MNHNS and CDR2 SASEGT. The CDR3 is 15 residues long. Trimming shortened V by 8 bases and J by 2 bases, and 16 bases separated the two germline ends.

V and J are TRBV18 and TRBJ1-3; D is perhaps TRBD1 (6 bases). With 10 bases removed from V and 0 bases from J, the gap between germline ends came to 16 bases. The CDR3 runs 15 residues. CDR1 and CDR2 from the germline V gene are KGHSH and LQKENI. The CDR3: CATEQLRGSGNTIYF. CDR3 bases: TGTGCCACCGAGCAGCTCAGGGGCTCTGGAAACACCATATATTTT.

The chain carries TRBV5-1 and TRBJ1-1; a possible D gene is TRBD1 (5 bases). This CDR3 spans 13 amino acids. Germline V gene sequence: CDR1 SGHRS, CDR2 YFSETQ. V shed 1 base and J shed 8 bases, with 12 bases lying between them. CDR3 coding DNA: TGCGCCAGCAGCTTGCTCGGAGCAGGGGAAGCTTTCTTT. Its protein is CASSLLGAGEAFF.

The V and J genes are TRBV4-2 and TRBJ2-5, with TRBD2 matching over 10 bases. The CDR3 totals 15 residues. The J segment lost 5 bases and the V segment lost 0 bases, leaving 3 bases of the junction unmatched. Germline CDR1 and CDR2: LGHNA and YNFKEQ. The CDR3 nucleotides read TGTGCCAGCAGCCAAGATCCAGCGGGGGGGGAGACCCAGTACTTC. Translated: CASSQDPAGGETQYF.

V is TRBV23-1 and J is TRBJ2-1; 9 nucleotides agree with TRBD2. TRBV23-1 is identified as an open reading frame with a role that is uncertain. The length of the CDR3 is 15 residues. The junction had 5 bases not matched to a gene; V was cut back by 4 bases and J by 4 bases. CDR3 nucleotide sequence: TGCGCCAGCAGTCCGGGACTAGCCTCATACAATGAGCAGTTCTTC. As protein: CASSPGLASYNEQFF.

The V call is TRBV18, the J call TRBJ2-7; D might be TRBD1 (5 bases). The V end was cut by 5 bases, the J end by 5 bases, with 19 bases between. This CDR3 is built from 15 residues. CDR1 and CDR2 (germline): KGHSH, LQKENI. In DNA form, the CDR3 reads TGTGCCAGCTCATCTCCAACTAAAAAAGGGGACGAGCAGTACTTC. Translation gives CASSSPTKKGDEQYF.

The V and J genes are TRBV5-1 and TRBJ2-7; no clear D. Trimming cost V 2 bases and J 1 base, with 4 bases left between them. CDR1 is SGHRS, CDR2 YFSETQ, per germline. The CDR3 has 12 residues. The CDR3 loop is CASSFESYEQYF. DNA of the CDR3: TGCGCCAGCAGCTTCGAATCCTACGAGCAGTACTTC.

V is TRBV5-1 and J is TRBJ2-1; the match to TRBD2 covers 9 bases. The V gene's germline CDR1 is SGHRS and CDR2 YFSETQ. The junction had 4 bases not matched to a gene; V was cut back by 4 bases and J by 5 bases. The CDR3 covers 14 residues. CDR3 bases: TGCGCCAGCAGCGGCGCGGGAGGGCACAATGAGCAGTTCTTC. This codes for CASSGAGGHNEQFF.

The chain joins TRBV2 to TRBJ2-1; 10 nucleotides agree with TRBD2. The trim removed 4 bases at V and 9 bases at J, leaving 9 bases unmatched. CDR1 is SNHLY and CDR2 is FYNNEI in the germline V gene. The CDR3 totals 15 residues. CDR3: CASSGAGTSVSEQFF. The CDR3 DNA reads TGTGCCAGCAGTGGGGCGGGGACTAGCGTCTCTGAGCAGTTCTTC. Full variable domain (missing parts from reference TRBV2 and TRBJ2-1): EPEVTQTPSHQVTQMGQEVILRCVPISNHLYFYWYRQILGQKVEFLVSFYNNEISEKSEIFDDQFSVERPDGSNFTLKIRSTKLEDSAMYFCASSGAGTSVSEQFFGPGTRLTVL.

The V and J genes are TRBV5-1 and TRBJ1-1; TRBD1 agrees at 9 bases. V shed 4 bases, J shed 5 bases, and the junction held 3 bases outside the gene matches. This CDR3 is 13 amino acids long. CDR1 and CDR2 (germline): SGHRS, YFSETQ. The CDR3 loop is CASSTGGGTEAFF. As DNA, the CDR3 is TGCGCCAGCAGCACAGGGGGCGGAACTGAAGCTTTCTTT.

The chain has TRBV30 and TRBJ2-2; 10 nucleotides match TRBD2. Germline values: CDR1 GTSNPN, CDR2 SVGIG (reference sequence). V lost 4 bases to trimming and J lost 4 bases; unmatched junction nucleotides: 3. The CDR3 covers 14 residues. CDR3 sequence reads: CAWTSGRGTGELFF. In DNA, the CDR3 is TGTGCCTGGACTAGCGGGAGAGGCACCGGGGAGCTGTTTTTT. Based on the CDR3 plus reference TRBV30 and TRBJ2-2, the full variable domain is SQTIHQWPATLVQPVGSPLSLECTVEGTSNPNLYWYRQAAGRGLQLLFYSVGIGQISSEVPQNLSASRPQDRQFILSSKKLLLSDSGFYLCAWTSGRGTGELFFGEGSRLTVL.

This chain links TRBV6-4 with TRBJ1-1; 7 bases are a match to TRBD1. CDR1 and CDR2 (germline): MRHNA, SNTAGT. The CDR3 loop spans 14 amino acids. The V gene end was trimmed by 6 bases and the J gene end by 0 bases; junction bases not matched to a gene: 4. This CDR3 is CASRKGQMNTEAFF. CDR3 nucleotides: TGTGCCAGCAGGAAGGGACAGATGAACACTGAAGCTTTCTTT.

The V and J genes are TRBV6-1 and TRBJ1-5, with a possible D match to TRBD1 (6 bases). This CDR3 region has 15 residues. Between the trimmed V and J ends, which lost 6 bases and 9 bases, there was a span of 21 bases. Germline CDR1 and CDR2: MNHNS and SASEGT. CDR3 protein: CASRTPKDSLSPQHF. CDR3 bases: TGTGCCAGCAGAACTCCAAAGGACAGTCTATCGCCCCAGCATTTT.